This T cell receptor beta chain was documented in a study of response to subunit inactivated influenza vaccine. In the case of this clonotype: The antigen remains undetermined.

The study, taken as a whole, reports: The study's authors posited that every seasonal influenza vaccination enlists few new T cells.

MiXCR, run by TCRdb on the RT-PCR reads, gives a single entry per CDR3 protein. The table includes roughly 630,000 distinct CDR3 sequences, less than 15% detected once. CDR1 is MDHEN, CDR2 SYDVKM, per germline. The ends were cut back, 5 bases at V and 9 bases at J, with 11 bases in the middle. The CDR3 extends over 12 amino acids. The rearrangement uses TRBV28 and TRBJ1-5; D is ambiguous. The source of this sequence is a man in his fifties who received an inactivated influenza vaccine. This specimen consisted of PBMCs from blood, obtained roughly 2 weeks before vaccination. The CDR3 loop reads CASSRLGRPQHF. The CDR3 DNA sequence: TGTGCCAGCAGTCGCCTGGGAAGGCCCCAGCATTTT.